Listed here are 22 T cell receptor beta chains from one sample, sequenced in a study of blood T cell repertoires in COVID-19. The method was immunoSEQ multiplex PCR; TCRdb's version includes in-frame clones alone and lacks a portion of them. The data show around 140,000 clones, just over 85% seen once. Sequencing input: peripheral blood. The source is a woman aged 60-75 years with acute or convalescent COVID-19.

V is TRBV19 and J is TRBJ1-5; D gene ambiguous. Germline V lookup: CDR1 LNHDA, CDR2 SQIVND (reference sequence). Trimming removed 5 bases from V and 0 bases from J, with 11 bases in between. CDR3 size: 15 residues. This chain's CDR3 is CASSYGHDSNQPQHF. The CDR3 coding sequence is TGTGCCAGTAGTTATGGGCACGATAGCAATCAGCCCCAGCATTTT.

The V call is TRBV6-2 or TRBV6-3, the J call TRBJ1-2; the D gene is possibly TRBD1 (6 bases). The V and J ends lost 5 bases and 3 bases respectively, with 10 bases between them. The CDR3 is 13 residues long. Germline loops: CDR1 MNHEY, CDR2 SVGEGT. The CDR3 region has the DNA TGTGCCAGCAGTGGGTCAGGGGACTATGGCTACACCTTC. Its translation: CASSGSGDYGYTF.

This chain links TRBV2 with TRBJ2-5; 8 nucleotides line up with TRBD1. Germline V gene data show CDR1 as SNHLY and CDR2 as FYNNEI. Trimming cost V 6 bases and J 4 bases; bases outside gene matches: 4. CDR3 size: 13 residues. The CDR3 DNA follows: TGTGCCAGCAGCACCGGGACAGGAGAGACCCAGTACTTC. This gives the protein CASSTGTGETQYF.

The V gene is TRBV3-1 (or the pseudogene TRBV3-2), the J gene TRBJ2-1; 16 positions match TRBD2. Germline lookup yields CDR1 LGHDT and CDR2 YNNKEL (reference sequence). Trimming cost V 8 bases and J 15 bases; bases outside gene matches: 10. CDR3 length: 14 residues. The CDR3: CASRNGTSGGALFF. The CDR3 DNA reads as TGTGCCAGCCGGAACGGGACTAGCGGGGGGGCCCTGTTCTTC.

The rearrangement uses TRBV12-3 or TRBV12-4 and TRBJ1-2; 7 bases fit TRBD1. The CDR3 totals 13 residues. After removal of 1 base from V and 4 bases from J, the junction contained 0 bases not matched to a gene. This CDR3 reads CASSLEGAYGYTF. The CDR3 nucleotides are TGTGCCAGCAGTTTAGAGGGGGCCTATGGCTACACCTTC.

The chain joins TRBV20-1 to TRBJ1-1; 7 bases fit TRBD1. V trimming: 6 bases; J trimming: 5 bases; junction bases outside the gene matches: 9. CDR3 size: 13 residues. The germline V gene encodes CDR1 DFQATT and CDR2 SNEGSKA (reference sequence). The CDR3 is CSASRQGRTEAFF. The CDR3, as DNA: TGCAGTGCGAGTCGACAGGGTCGGACTGAAGCTTTCTTT.

The chain recombines TRBV7-2 with TRBJ1-2, with D possibly matching TRBD1 (6 bases). The V and J ends lost 4 bases and 5 bases respectively, with 11 bases between them. Germline V gene data show CDR1 as SGHTA and CDR2 as FQGNSA. The CDR3 has 13 residues. This CDR3 is CASSSGQLYGYTF. The CDR3, as DNA: TGTGCCAGCAGCTCAGGACAGCTTTATGGCTACACCTTC.

The V call is TRBV2, the J call TRBJ1-5; 11 bases agree with TRBD1. Germline CDR1 reads SNHLY; CDR2 reads FYNNEI. V gave up 2 bases and J gave up 6 bases; unmatched junction bases: 3. This CDR3 is 15 amino acids long. As DNA, the CDR3 is TGTGCCAGCAGTGAATCCGGGACAGGGGGTCAGCCCCAGCATTTT. Encoded protein: CASSESGTGGQPQHF.

The chain has TRBV19 and TRBJ1-5; D is ambiguous. The CDR3 loop spans 16 amino acids. Per germline, CDR1 LNHDA and CDR2 SQIVND (reference sequence). Trimming removed 5 bases from V and 3 bases from J, with 17 bases in between. The CDR3 coding sequence is TGTGCCAGTAGTTCGATGACATATTTCACCAATCAGCCCCAGCATTTT. This gives the protein CASSSMTYFTNQPQHF.

This chain connects TRBV5-6 to TRBJ2-1, with D possibly matching TRBD2 (5 bases). CDR3 size: 12 residues. Germline assignment: CDR1 SGHDT and CDR2 YYEEEE. Trimming took off 2 bases at V and 11 bases at J, with 11 bases between the two ends. DNA of the CDR3: TGTGCCAGCAGCTTTATTACGGGAAAGCAGTTCTTC. Protein sequence: CASSFITGKQFF.

This clone turned up a few times. This sequence joins TRBV5-1 and TRBJ1-1; a possible D gene is TRBD1 (5 bases). Germline CDR1 and CDR2: SGHRS and YFSETQ. This CDR3 contains 15 residues. Deletions cut 0 bases from V and 0 bases from J, with 9 bases between. CDR3 protein: CASSLEGFVNTEAFF. As DNA, the CDR3 is TGCGCCAGCAGCTTGGAGGGGTTTGTGAACACTGAAGCTTTCTTT.

The chain uses TRBV28 and TRBJ2-5, with TRBD2 as a possible D gene (6 bases). The CDR3 extends over 14 amino acids. Germline V gene lookup returns CDR1 MDHEN and CDR2 SYDVKM. The V and J ends lost 6 bases and 5 bases respectively, with 16 bases between them. The CDR3 protein is CASSSGEEVETQYF. Here the CDR3 DNA reads TGTGCCAGCAGCTCGGGGGAGGAGGTGGAGACCCAGTACTTC.

The J gene is TRBJ2-2, the V gene TRBV5-1; 8 nucleotides match TRBD1. From germline, CDR1 is SGHRS and CDR2 YFSETQ. The CDR3 length is 16 residues. The V gene end was trimmed by 2 bases and the J gene end by 4 bases; junction bases not matched to a gene: 7. The CDR3 here is CASSLIPTGGTGELFF. CDR3 nucleotide sequence: TGCGCCAGCAGCTTAATCCCCACAGGGGGCACCGGGGAGCTGTTTTTT.

CDR3 sequence reads: CASTTLVGQGGGYTF. The CDR3 DNA reads as TGTGCCAGCACCACCCTCGTGGGACAGGGGGGAGGCTACACCTTC. V usage is TRBV6-5 and J usage is TRBJ1-2, with 11 nucleotides matching TRBD1. The CDR3 covers 15 residues. With 7 bases clipped from V and 8 bases from J, the junction kept 12 bases outside the gene matches. Germline V gene data show CDR1 as MNHEY and CDR2 as SVGAGI.

The chain employs TRBV6-6 and TRBJ2-7, with 8 bases aligning to TRBD2. This CDR3 comprises 15 residues. Germline lookup yields CDR1 MNHNY and CDR2 SVGAGI (reference sequence). The J segment lost 7 bases and the V segment lost 4 bases, leaving 12 bases of the junction unmatched. The CDR3 coding sequence is TGTGCCAGCAGTTCCCCAGGTAGCGGGGTGGGAGAGCAGTACTTC. It yields the protein CASSSPGSGVGEQYF.

The chain joins TRBV7-8 to TRBJ1-6, with D maybe TRBD1 (6 bases). The CDR3 is 15 residues long. Germline V lookup: CDR1 SGHVS, CDR2 FQNEAQ. The germline V and J ends were trimmed by 3 bases and 13 bases, with 19 bases remaining between them. The CDR3: CASSFTGPQGHPLHF. DNA of the CDR3: TGTGCCAGCAGCTTTACCGGGCCGCAGGGACACCCCCTCCACTTT.

This clone was recorded only once. This chain uses TRBV5-4 with TRBJ2-1; 9 nucleotides match TRBD2. The CDR3 is 17 amino acids. Germline CDR1 is SGHNT and CDR2 is YYREEE (reference sequence). Trimming at V came to 3 bases and at J to 6 bases, leaving 13 bases not matched to a gene. CDR3 DNA: TGTGCCAGCAGCTCCCCGATGGGGCGGGGGGGCCTCAATGAGCAGTTCTTC. Its protein is CASSSPMGRGGLNEQFF.

The chain has TRBV6-4 and TRBJ1-6; D gene ambiguous. V gave up 3 bases and J gave up 7 bases, with 7 bases separating them. Germline lookup yields CDR1 MRHNA and CDR2 SNTAGT. CDR3 length: 13 residues. This CDR3 is CASSEVQNSPLHF. In nucleotides, the CDR3 is TGTGCCAGCAGTGAAGTTCAGAATTCACCCCTCCACTTT.

The rearrangement links TRBV30 to TRBJ1-3, with TRBD1 matching 10 bases. Germline V gene sequence: CDR1 GTSNPN, CDR2 SVGIG (reference sequence). The CDR3 runs to 15 residues. Unmatched junction bases numbered 1, after V lost 0 bases and J lost 2 bases. The CDR3 loop is CAWSVGTGAGNTIYF. The CDR3 nucleotides read TGTGCCTGGAGTGTTGGGACAGGGGCTGGAAACACCATATATTTT.

The chain joins TRBV30 to TRBJ1-1; D call uncertain. V lost 4 bases to trimming and J lost 3 bases, with 12 bases between them. The germline V gene encodes CDR1 GTSNPN and CDR2 SVGIG (reference sequence). There are 13 residues in the CDR3. The CDR3 bases are TGTGCCTGGATAAAGTGGAGGGACACTGAAGCTTTCTTT. As protein: CAWIKWRDTEAFF.

The chain carries TRBV5-4 and TRBJ2-7, with 10 bases fitting TRBD1. This CDR3 contains 14 residues. Germline V gene sequence: CDR1 SGHNT, CDR2 YYREEE (reference sequence). J lost 5 bases, V lost 0 bases, and 2 bases had no gene match. CDR3 sequence: CASSLEGQGNEQYF. The CDR3 bases are TGTGCCAGCAGCTTGGAGGGACAGGGGAACGAGCAGTACTTC.

The chain combines TRBV18 with TRBJ2-5; a weak D match, TRBD1 (6 bases). V shed 2 bases and J shed 5 bases, with 9 bases lying between them. The CDR3 is 13 residues long. Germline V gives CDR1 KGHSH, CDR2 LQKENI. DNA for the CDR3: TGTGCCAGCTCACCAAGGACAGATGAGACCCAGTACTTC. It translates to CASSPRTDETQYF.